Given below is one TCR beta chain in context. The antigen it recognizes is unknown. Base quality data are lacking; no much larger clone is found one base away. RNA was extracted with the RNeasy kit and about 0.45 to 1 ug was reverse transcribed using random hexamers. TCR beta CDR3 regions were amplified with the immunoSEQ multiplex PCR assay covering 54 Vbeta and 13 Jbeta segments. Bias from PCR amplification was corrected by using a synthetic template baseline for primer optimization and for computational correction. The paper's data handling went like this. Reads were annotated to V, D and J genes per IMGT and analyzed with immunoSEQ Analyzer, keeping only productive sequences. Clonality was computed as one minus Shannon entropy normalized by log2 of the number of productive unique sequences. For each patient and control, public and private clones were evaluated within the 100 most prevalent clones. Clones were defined as Susac-specific when absent from the healthy and MS cohorts, from over a thousand published viral clones and from other ImmuneACCESS disease sequences. The raw public data were reprocessed by TCRdb itself: fastp quality trimming at Q25, MiXCR clonotype calling, in-frame beta chains only. Every entry covers one CDR3 protein and lists the most common genes and DNA from its rows. In this record, the V and J calls reflect TCRdb's handling and not the investigators' own analysis. The sample data list 40,000 to 60,000 distinct CDR3 sequences, and just over 90% of these were observed just once. Of the sample, roughly 0.5% falls within the top ten clones.

Peripheral blood CD8+ and CD4+ T cells from healthy donors, Susac syndrome patients and multiple sclerosis patients were profiled using high-throughput TCR beta sequencing. The multiple sclerosis controls were treatment-naive patients who had stable or active relapsing-remitting disease and met the revised McDonald criteria. Bulk CD8+ and CD4+ T cells were purified magnetically by negative isolation, whereas CD8+ TEMRA cells were enriched by FACS. Blood was collected in EDTA tubes and processed within 24 hours, with PBMCs isolated through density gradient centrifugation. PBMCs destined for TCR sequencing were cryopreserved in liquid nitrogen and later thawed in a 37 °C water bath. The sorted or isolated CD4+, CD8+ and CD8+ TEMRA cells had a purity of 90% or higher. CDR1 and CDR2 were assigned from the germline V gene as KGHSH and LQKENI. Ends trimmed: V by 1 base, J by 3 bases; bases unmatched to a gene: 6. The CDR3 covers 16 residues, taking in both the cysteine and the phenylalanine. Only the CDR3 portion is preserved as DNA: 48 bases, with reading frame beginning at the first base.

The entry originates in a study of CD8 T cells in Susac syndrome (dated by TCRdb to about 2019). Study-wide context: The study used repertoire sequencing to test whether antigen drove CD8+ T cell activation and differentiation in Susac syndrome. CD8+ T cell repertoire clonality was compared between eleven to twelve healthy donors, approximately 14 Susac syndrome patients and about 15 multiple sclerosis patients.

The study at large found these results: The TCR sequencing and HLA analysis was acknowledged to have included a relatively small number of individuals.

Recombination connected TRBV18 to TRBJ2-5; the central 9 bases match TRBD1. The sequenced sample consisted of CD8+ T cells from PBMCs. The clonotype was recovered from a human donor with multiple sclerosis. The DNA sequence is TGTGCCAGCTCACCACGGACAGGGGCGAGAAAAGAGACCCAGTACTTC. Its translation is CASSPRTGARKETQYF.